These 3 T cell receptor beta chains share one sample of origin, sequenced in a study of T cell responses to AZD1222 COVID-19 vaccine. This table comes from immunoSEQ multiplex PCR, and its TCRdb copy is limited to in-frame clones, with some not included. The table lists about 60,000 clones, about 79% of them singletons. Sequencing was performed on peripheral blood, taken on day 0 of AZD1222 vaccination. The source is an adult in good health.

V is TRBV5-1 and J is TRBJ1-2; 10 nucleotides align to TRBD1. This CDR3 comprises 14 residues. CDR1 is SGHRS and CDR2 is YFSETQ in the germline V gene. V lost 5 bases to trimming and J lost 8 bases; unmatched junction nucleotides: 9. CDR3 region: CASRPGTGEGGYTF. In DNA, the CDR3 is TGCGCCAGCAGACCCGGGACAGGGGAGGGCGGCTACACCTTC.

The V gene is TRBV5-6, the J gene TRBJ2-4, with TRBD1 identical over 9 bases. Germline CDR1 reads SGHDT; CDR2 reads YYEEEE. J was trimmed by 7 bases and V by 6 bases; bases with no gene match: 5. The CDR3 covers 13 residues. The CDR3 region is CASTLQGANIQYF. The CDR3 DNA is TGTGCCAGCACCCTACAGGGGGCGAACATTCAGTACTTC.

The rearrangement uses TRBV28 and TRBJ1-1; no clear D gene. V shed 3 bases and J shed 7 bases, with 6 bases lying between them. The CDR3 is 11 residues long. Germline loops: CDR1 MDHEN, CDR2 SYDVKM. The CDR3 DNA reads as TGTGCCAGCAGTTTGAAACATGAAGCTTTCTTT. Amino acids: CASSLKHEAFF.